The 8 T cell receptor beta chains below come from one sample, sequenced in a study of cytomegalovirus exposure and HLA in healthy donors (dated by TCRdb to about 2017). The library was generated by the immunoSEQ multiplex PCR assay. For the multiplex PCR, a mixture combining 60 forward primers for TCR Vbeta segments and 13 reverse primers for TCR Jbeta segments was used. The table was pulled from immuneACCESS by TCRdb, which kept in-frame rearrangements only. Such tables lose some clones; where checked, under half of the loss comes from unresolved V genes, and the rest has no known cause. In all, the sample holds roughly 130,000 clones, and roughly 78% of those were seen once. More than 3% of the sample is held by the ten biggest clonotypes. Material for sequencing was PBMCs. The receptors here all came from a male donor in good health and CMV-seronegative.

The gene calls are TRBV30 and TRBJ1-3; no clear D gene. This CDR3 is built from 15 residues. Between the trimmed V and J ends, which lost 4 bases and 3 bases, there was a span of 16 bases. Germline CDR1 is GTSNPN and CDR2 is SVGIG (reference sequence). The CDR3 spells CAWKLSGQVGNTIYF. For the CDR3, the DNA is TGTGCCTGGAAGCTCTCTGGGCAGGTTGGAAACACCATATATTTT.

V and J are TRBV6-5 and TRBJ2-7; TRBD1 agrees at 8 bases. V trimming: 0 bases; J trimming: 4 bases; junction bases outside the gene matches: 5. The CDR3 is 15 residues long. The germline gives CDR1 MNHEY, CDR2 SVGAGI. CDR3 sequence: CASSYSSDREYEQYF. The DNA for the CDR3 is TGTGCCAGCAGTTACTCTTCGGACAGGGAGTACGAGCAGTACTTC.

The rearrangement links TRBV5-1 to TRBJ1-1; TRBD1 might be the D (6 bases). Germline V gene sequence: CDR1 SGHRS, CDR2 YFSETQ. Trimming took off 5 bases at V and 0 bases at J, with 8 bases between the two ends. The CDR3 consists of 13 residues. In DNA form, the CDR3 reads TGCGCCAGCAGTACAGGGTTGAACACTGAAGCTTTCTTT. Its protein product is CASSTGLNTEAFF.

The chain recombines TRBV27 with TRBJ2-3; maybe TRBD1 (5 bases). The germline gives CDR1 MNHEY, CDR2 SMNVEV (reference sequence). CDR3 length equals 16 residues. Trimming removed 2 bases at V and 6 bases at J, with 18 bases between. This CDR3 is CASSLGFGRVPDTQYF. CDR3 nucleotide sequence: TGTGCCAGCAGTTTAGGGTTCGGCAGGGTTCCCGATACGCAGTATTTT.

This clone was counted only a few times. The chain joins TRBV5-4 to TRBJ1-1, with TRBD1 as a possible D gene (6 bases). The germline V and J ends were trimmed by 0 bases and 1 base, with 7 bases remaining between them. The CDR3 contains 14 residues. Per germline, CDR1 SGHNT and CDR2 YYREEE (reference sequence). CDR3 in DNA: TGTGCCAGCAGCTTGGGACAGGAGAACACTGAAGCTTTCTTT. Amino acid sequence: CASSLGQENTEAFF. Using reference TRBV5-4 and TRBJ1-1 for the parts outside the CDR3, the full variable domain is ETGVTQSPTHLIKTRGQQVTLRCSSQSGHNTVSWYQQALGQGPQFIFQYYREEENGRGNFPPRFSGLQFPNYSSELNVNALELDDSALYLCASSLGQENTEAFFGQGTRLTVV.

The table lists this clone with a few counts. This rearrangement joins TRBV19 to TRBJ2-5; 7 bases line up with TRBD2. CDR3 length: 13 residues. The V segment lost 4 bases and the J segment 5 bases; nucleotides outside the gene matches: 4. Germline CDR1 reads LNHDA; CDR2 reads SQIVND (reference sequence). CDR3 coding DNA: TGTGCCAGTAGTACGGGGGGATCGGAGACCCAGTACTTC. Residues: CASSTGGSETQYF.

The sample holds one count of this clone. This sequence joins TRBV27 and TRBJ2-7, with D possibly being TRBD2 (6 bases). Germline V gives CDR1 MNHEY, CDR2 SMNVEV (reference sequence). This CDR3 has 15 residues. Trimming took off 2 bases at V and 0 bases at J, with 11 bases between the two ends. CDR3 bases: TGTGCCAGCAGTTTAGTATCCGGGGGCTCCTACGAGCAGTACTTC. Encoded protein: CASSLVSGGSYEQYF.

The CDR3 reads CASSPTRGQIQETQYF. The DNA for the CDR3 is TGTGCCAGCAGTCCAACCAGGGGACAGATTCAAGAGACCCAGTACTTC. This sequence joins TRBV6-6 and TRBJ2-5; 7 bases are shared with TRBD1. CDR3 length equals 16 residues. The germline V gene encodes CDR1 MNHNY and CDR2 SVGAGI (reference sequence). V lost 5 bases and J lost 2; bases outside the gene matches: 11.